What follows are 12 T cell receptor beta chains derived from one specimen sequenced in a study of blood T cell repertoires in COVID-19. TCRdb's copy holds only in-frame clones and misses some; the assay was immunoSEQ multiplex PCR. The sample carries 20,000 to 25,000 clones, 75% to 95% recorded once. Input material: peripheral blood. The source is a man in his sixties or seventies with active COVID-19.

This chain uses TRBV28 with TRBJ2-6; TRBD1 matches 7 bases. The CDR3 contains 19 residues. Looked up from germline, CDR1 is MDHEN and CDR2 is SYDVKM. Trimming removed 6 bases from V and 0 bases from J; junction bases left unmatched: 14. The CDR3 sequence is CASSRIGTAKYSGANVLTF. The CDR3, as DNA: TGTGCCAGCAGCCGAATAGGGACAGCTAAGTACTCTGGGGCCAACGTCCTGACTTTC.

The V call is TRBV9, the J call TRBJ1-1; D not resolved. Germline V gene sequence: CDR1 SGDLS, CDR2 YYNGEE. The CDR3 is 12 amino acids. V lost 3 bases and J 4 bases, leaving 7 bases between the germline ends. The CDR3 spells CASSGGSTEAFF. The CDR3 coding sequence is TGTGCCAGCAGCGGTGGTAGCACTGAAGCTTTCTTT.

The chain combines TRBV5-5 with TRBJ2-3; 7 positions agree with TRBD1. Germline CDR1 reads SGHKS; CDR2 reads YYEKEE (reference sequence). V was clipped by 5 bases and J by 1 base; unmatched bases: 4. The CDR3 contains 14 residues. This chain's CDR3 is CASSYQGGTDTQYF. Written as DNA, the CDR3 is TGTGCCAGCAGTTATCAGGGGGGCACAGATACGCAGTATTTT.

This rearrangement joins TRBV30 to TRBJ2-7; tentative D call: TRBD2 (5 bases). V gave up 0 bases and J gave up 1 base, with 13 bases separating them. Germline loops: CDR1 GTSNPN, CDR2 SVGIG (reference sequence). This CDR3 is built from 15 residues. The CDR3 spells CAWSVPGSRSYEQYF. The CDR3, as DNA: TGTGCCTGGAGTGTACCTGGGAGTCGGTCCTACGAGCAGTACTTC. The full variable domain, rest sourced from reference TRBV30 and TRBJ2-7, is SQTIHQWPATLVQPVGSPLSLECTVEGTSNPNLYWYRQAAGRGLQLLFYSVGIGQISSEVPQNLSASRPQDRQFILSSKKLLLSDSGFYLCAWSVPGSRSYEQYFGPGTRLTVT.

The rearrangement uses TRBV28 and TRBJ1-1; D possibly corresponds to TRBD1 (5 bases). The V and J ends lost 5 bases and 3 bases respectively, with 16 bases between them. CDR1 and CDR2 from the germline V gene are MDHEN and SYDVKM. There are 15 residues in the CDR3. This CDR3 is CASSPAWGGYTEAFF. Here the CDR3 DNA reads TGTGCCAGCAGTCCAGCCTGGGGGGGGTACACTGAAGCTTTCTTT.

The V call is TRBV7-8, the J call TRBJ2-7; 11 bases align to TRBD1. J gave up 3 bases and V 0 bases, and 4 bases lay outside the gene matches. The CDR3 has 16 amino acids. Germline V gene sequence: CDR1 SGHVS, CDR2 FQNEAQ. As DNA, the CDR3 is TGTGCCAGCAGCTTAGCAGGACAGGGGGCATACTACGAGCAGTACTTC. Amino acid sequence: CASSLAGQGAYYEQYF.

The V call is TRBV5-1, the J call TRBJ1-1, with D possibly TRBD1 on 6 matching bases. This CDR3 is built from 15 residues. The V end was cut by 0 bases, the J end by 0 bases, with 9 bases between. Germline loops: CDR1 SGHRS, CDR2 YFSETQ. This chain's CDR3 is CASSLGGQLNTEAFF. CDR3 coding DNA: TGCGCCAGCAGCTTGGGGGGGCAGCTGAACACTGAAGCTTTCTTT.

The gene calls are TRBV6-6 and TRBJ1-5; 8 bases match TRBD1. This CDR3 has 15 residues. Per germline, CDR1 MNHNY and CDR2 SVGAGI (reference sequence). J gave up 1 base and V 3 bases, and 2 bases lay outside the gene matches. The CDR3: CASSYRQGSNQPQHF. The CDR3, as DNA: TGTGCCAGCAGTTATAGACAGGGGAGCAATCAGCCCCAGCATTTT.

This chain joins TRBV6-2 or TRBV6-3 and TRBJ1-1; D ambiguous. The V end lost 6 bases, the J end lost 1 base, and 15 bases lay between the germline ends. The CDR3 totals 15 residues. The V gene's germline CDR1 is MNHEY and CDR2 SVGEGT. The CDR3 DNA reads as TGTGCCAGCAGCTCATTGTGGGAGGGGAACACTGAAGCTTTCTTT. Translating gives CASSSLWEGNTEAFF.

The V gene is TRBV7-2, the J gene TRBJ1-1, with D hard to call. There are 14 residues in the CDR3. Between the trimmed V and J ends, which lost 5 bases and 2 bases, there was a span of 12 bases. Germline V CDR1 and CDR2: SGHTA, FQGNSA. The CDR3 loop is CASSPRRLNTEAFF. For the CDR3, the DNA is TGTGCCAGCAGCCCCCGCAGATTAAACACTGAAGCTTTCTTT.

This clone has a single count. The chain has TRBV4-1 and TRBJ2-3, with D perhaps TRBD2 (6 bases). The germline CDR1 and CDR2 sequences are MGHRA and YSYEKL. The CDR3 sequence is 17 residues long. Between the trimmed V and J ends, which lost 2 bases and 0 bases, there was a span of 15 bases. CDR3 protein: CASSQNPGGPSTDTQYF. The CDR3 coding sequence is TGCGCCAGCAGCCAAAACCCCGGGGGTCCTAGCACAGATACGCAGTATTTT.

V and J are TRBV7-6 and TRBJ2-7; D is undetermined. Trimming cost V 1 base and J 0 bases, with 7 bases left between them. Germline CDR1 SGHVS, CDR2 FNYEAQ. The CDR3 totals 14 residues. CDR3 sequence reads: CASSLGTYSYEQYF. CDR3 bases: TGTGCCAGCAGCTTAGGTACCTACTCCTACGAGCAGTACTTC.